Below, one T cell receptor (beta chain) is given with its context. Its specificity is not known. Healthy HIV-negative adults without recent acute infections or vaccinations served as donors. CDR3 length: 13 amino acids. Germline V gene data show CDR1 as MNHNS and CDR2 as SASEGT. V was pared by 7 bases and J by 1 base, with 10 bases between. Profiled with immunoSEQ multiplex PCR; TCRdb holds only in-frame clones, not every one. The sample contains approximately 740,000 clones, approximately 79% of which appear only once. These data belong to a study of shared clonotypes between healthy human individuals. Findings and caveats of the study: The study drew on few donors, limiting represented genetic and exposure-history diversity. Large sequencing depth failed to make sorted-subset sequencing complete, rarefaction showed.

The sequence was obtained from a woman under 40 in good health. V gene TRBV6-1 combines with J gene TRBJ1-1; tentative D call: TRBD1 (5 bases). The material sequenced was memory CD4+ T cells sorted from blood. Indicated subset: CD45RA-negative fraction. The CDR3 DNA is TGTGCCAGCATCTATGGGGGGAACACTGAAGCTTTCTTT. Translation gives CASIYGGNTEAFF.